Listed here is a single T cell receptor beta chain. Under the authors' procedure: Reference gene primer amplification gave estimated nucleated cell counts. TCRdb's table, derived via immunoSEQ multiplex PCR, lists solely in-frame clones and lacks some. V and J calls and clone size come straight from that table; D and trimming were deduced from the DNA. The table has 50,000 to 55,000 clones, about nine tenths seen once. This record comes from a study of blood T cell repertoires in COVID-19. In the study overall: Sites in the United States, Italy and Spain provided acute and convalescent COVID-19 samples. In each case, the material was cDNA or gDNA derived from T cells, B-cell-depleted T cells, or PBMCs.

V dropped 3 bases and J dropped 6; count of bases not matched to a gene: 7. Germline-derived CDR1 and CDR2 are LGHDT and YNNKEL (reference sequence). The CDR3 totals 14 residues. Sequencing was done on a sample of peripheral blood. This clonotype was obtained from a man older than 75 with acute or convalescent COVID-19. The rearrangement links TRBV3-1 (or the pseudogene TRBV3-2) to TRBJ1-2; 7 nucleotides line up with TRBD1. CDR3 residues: CASSQATGVDGYTF. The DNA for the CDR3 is TGTGCCAGCAGCCAGGCCACAGGGGTGGATGGCTACACCTTC.